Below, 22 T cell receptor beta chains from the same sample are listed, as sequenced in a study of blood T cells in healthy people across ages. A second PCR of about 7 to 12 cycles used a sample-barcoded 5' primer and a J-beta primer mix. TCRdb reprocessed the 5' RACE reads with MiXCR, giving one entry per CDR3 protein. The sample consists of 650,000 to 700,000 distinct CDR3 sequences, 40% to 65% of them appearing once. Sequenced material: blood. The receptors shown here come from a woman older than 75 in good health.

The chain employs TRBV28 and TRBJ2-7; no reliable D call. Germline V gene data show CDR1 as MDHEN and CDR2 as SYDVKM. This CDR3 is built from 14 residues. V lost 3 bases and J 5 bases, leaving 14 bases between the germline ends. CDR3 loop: CASSFQQRRHEQYF. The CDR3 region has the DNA TGTGCCAGCAGTTTCCAACAGCGCAGACACGAGCAGTACTTC.

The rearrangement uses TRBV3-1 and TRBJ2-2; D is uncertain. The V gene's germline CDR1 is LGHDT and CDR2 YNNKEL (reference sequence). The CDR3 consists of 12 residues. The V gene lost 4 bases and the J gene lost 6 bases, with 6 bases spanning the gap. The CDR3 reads CASSPWAGELFF. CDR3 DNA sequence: TGTGCCAGCAGCCCATGGGCCGGGGAGCTGTTTTTT.

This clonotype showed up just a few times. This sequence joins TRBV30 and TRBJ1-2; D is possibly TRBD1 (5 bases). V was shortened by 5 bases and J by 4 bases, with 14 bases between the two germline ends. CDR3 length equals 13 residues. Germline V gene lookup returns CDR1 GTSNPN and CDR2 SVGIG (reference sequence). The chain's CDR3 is CAWGAGPGYGYTF. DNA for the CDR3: TGTGCCTGGGGGGCTGGGCCAGGCTATGGCTACACCTTC.

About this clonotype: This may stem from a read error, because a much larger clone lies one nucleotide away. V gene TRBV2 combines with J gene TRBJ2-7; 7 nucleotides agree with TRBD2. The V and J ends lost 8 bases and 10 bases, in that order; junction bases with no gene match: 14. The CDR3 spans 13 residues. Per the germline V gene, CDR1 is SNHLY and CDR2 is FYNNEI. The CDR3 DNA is TGTGCCAGCGCTAGGGGAGGGTTGGAGATCCAGTACTTC. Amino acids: CASARGGLEIQYF.

The CDR3 nucleotides are TGCGCCAGCAGCCAGGCGGACAGGGATACGCAGTATTTT. Its translation: CASSQADRDTQYF. The genes are TRBV4-3 and TRBJ2-3, with 7 bases aligning to TRBD1. CDR3 length equals 13 residues. J lost 6 bases, V lost 3 bases, and 3 bases had no gene match. CDR1 is LGHNA, CDR2 YSLEER, per germline.

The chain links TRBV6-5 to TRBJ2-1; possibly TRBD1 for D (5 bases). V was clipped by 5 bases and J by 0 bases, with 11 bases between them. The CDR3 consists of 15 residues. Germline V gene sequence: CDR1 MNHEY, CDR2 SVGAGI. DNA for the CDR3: TGTGCCAGCAGTACGACAGTTAGCTCCTACAATGAGCAGTTCTTC. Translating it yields CASSTTVSSYNEQFF.

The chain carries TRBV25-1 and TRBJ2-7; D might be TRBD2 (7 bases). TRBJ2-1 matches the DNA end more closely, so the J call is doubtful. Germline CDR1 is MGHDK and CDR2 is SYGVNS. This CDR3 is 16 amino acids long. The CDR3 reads CASSEKPRGGAYEQFF. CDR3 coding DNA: TGTGCCAGCAGTGAAAAACCGAGGGGGGGCGCCTACGAGCAGTTCTTC.

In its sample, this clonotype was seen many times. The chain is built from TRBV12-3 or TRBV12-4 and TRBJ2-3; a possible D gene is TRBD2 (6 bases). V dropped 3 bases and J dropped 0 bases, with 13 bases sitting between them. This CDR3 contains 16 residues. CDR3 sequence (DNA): TGTGCCAGCAGTTTTTTCCGGGGGTCTAGCACAGATACGCAGTATTTT. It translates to CASSFFRGSSTDTQYF.

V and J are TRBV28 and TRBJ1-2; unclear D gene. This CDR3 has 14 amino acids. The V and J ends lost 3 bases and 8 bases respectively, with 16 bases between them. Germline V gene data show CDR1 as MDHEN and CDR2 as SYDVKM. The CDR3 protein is CASSLVRNFGGYTF. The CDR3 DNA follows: TGTGCCAGCAGTTTGGTCAGGAACTTTGGAGGCTACACCTTC.

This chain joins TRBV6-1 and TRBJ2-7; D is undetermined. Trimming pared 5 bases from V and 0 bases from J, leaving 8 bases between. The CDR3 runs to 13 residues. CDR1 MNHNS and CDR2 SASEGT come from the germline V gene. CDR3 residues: CASSIHRSYEQYF. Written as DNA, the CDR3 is TGTGCCAGCAGTATTCACCGCTCCTACGAGCAGTACTTC.

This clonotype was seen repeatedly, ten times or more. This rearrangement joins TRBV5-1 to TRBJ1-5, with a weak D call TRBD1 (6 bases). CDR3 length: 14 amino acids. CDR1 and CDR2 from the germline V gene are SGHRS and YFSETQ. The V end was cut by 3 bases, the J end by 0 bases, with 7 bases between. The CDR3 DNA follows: TGCGCCAGCAGCTCAGGGGATAGCAATCAGCCCCAGCATTTT. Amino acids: CASSSGDSNQPQHF.

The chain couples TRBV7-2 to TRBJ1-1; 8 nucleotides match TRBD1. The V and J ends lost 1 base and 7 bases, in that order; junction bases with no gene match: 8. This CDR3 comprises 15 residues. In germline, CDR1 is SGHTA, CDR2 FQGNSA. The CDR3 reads CASSLVSGTGFEAFF. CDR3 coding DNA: TGTGCCAGCAGCTTAGTTTCCGGGACAGGCTTTGAAGCTTTCTTT.

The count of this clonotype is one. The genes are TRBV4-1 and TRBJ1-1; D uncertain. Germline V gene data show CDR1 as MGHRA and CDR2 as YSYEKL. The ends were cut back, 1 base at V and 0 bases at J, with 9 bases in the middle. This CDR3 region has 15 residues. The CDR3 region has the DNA TGCGCCAGCAGCCAAGGGCCAGGCTTGAACACTGAAGCTTTCTTT. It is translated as CASSQGPGLNTEAFF.

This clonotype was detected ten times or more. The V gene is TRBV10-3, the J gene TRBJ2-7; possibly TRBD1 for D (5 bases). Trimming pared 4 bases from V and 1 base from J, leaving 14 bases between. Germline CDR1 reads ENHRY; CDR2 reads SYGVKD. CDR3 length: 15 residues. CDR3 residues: CAISGEDNLSYEQYF. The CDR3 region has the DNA TGTGCCATCAGTGGAGAGGACAACTTATCCTACGAGCAGTACTTC.

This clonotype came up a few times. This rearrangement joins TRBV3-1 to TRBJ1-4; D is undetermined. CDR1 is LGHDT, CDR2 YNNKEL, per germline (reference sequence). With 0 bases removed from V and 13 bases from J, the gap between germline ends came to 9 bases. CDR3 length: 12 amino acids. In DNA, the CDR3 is TGTGCCAGCAGCCAAGAAGGGCGGGTACTGTTTTTT. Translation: CASSQEGRVLFF.

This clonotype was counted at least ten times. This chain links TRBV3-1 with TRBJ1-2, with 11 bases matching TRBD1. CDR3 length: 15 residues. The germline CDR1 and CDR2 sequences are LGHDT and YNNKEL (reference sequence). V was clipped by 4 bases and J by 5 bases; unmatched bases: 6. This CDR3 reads CASSPTGTGGYGYTF. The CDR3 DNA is TGTGCCAGCAGCCCCACCGGGACAGGGGGATATGGCTACACCTTC.

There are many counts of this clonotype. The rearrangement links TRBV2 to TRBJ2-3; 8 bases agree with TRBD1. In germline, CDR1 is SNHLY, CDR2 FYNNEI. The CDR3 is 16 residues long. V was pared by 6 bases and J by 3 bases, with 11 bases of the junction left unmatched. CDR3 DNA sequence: TGTGCCAGCAGAATTACAGGGGGTTTAGGGACAGATACGCAGTATTTT. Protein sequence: CASRITGGLGTDTQYF.

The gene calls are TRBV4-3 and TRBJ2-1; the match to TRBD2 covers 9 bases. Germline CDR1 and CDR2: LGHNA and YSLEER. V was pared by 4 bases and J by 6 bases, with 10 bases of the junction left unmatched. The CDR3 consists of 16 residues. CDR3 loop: CASSPSGQREVNEQFF. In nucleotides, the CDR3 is TGCGCCAGCAGCCCCTCGGGGCAGCGGGAGGTCAATGAGCAGTTCTTC.

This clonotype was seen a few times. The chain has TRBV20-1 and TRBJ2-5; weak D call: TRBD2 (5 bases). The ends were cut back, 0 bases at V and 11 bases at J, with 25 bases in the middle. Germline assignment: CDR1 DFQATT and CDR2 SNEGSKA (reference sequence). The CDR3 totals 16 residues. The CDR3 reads CSARDPGVSHSREQYF. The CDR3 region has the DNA TGCAGTGCTAGAGATCCCGGTGTCAGCCACTCTAGGGAGCAGTACTTC.

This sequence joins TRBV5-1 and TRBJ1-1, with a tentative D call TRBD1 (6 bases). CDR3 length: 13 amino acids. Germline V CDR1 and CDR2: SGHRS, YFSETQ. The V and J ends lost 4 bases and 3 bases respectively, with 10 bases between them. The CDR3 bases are TGCGCCAGCAGCCCTACAGGGTACACTGAAGCTTTCTTT. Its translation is CASSPTGYTEAFF.

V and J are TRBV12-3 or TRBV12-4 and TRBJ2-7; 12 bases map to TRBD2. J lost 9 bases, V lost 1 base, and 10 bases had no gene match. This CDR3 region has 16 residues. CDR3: CASSLGTASGRGGQYF. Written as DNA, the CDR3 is TGTGCCAGCAGTTTAGGTACCGCTAGCGGGAGGGGTGGGCAGTACTTC.

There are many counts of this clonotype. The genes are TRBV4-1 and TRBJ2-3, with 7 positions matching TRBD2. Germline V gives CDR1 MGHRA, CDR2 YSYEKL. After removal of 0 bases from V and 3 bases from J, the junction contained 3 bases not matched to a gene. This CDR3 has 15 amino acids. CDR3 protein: CASSQDWRGTDTQYF. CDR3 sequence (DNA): TGCGCCAGCAGCCAAGATTGGCGGGGGACAGATACGCAGTATTTT.